These T cell receptor beta chains were read from a single sample in a study of molecular identifiers for immune sequencing clone quantification. TCRdb re-derived calls from the PCR reads in MiXCR, one entry per CDR3 protein. The table lists more than 85,000 distinct CDR3 sequences, roughly 38% of them singletons, with about 4.2% in the top ten. Input material: naive CD8+ T cells from blood, with Jurkat cell RNA spiked in. The source is a human donor in good health. Some libraries in this study had Jurkat cell RNA spiked in. Both conserved end residues are part of each CDR3. Fields, in order: V gene, J gene, D gene, clone size, CDR3 DNA, CDR3 protein. D genes are given only for firm matches. Expanded clones are given a class, and other clones once, few, many or no size at all.

TRBV14	TRBJ2-5	NA	few	TGTGCCAGCAGCCGTTGGTTACAAGAGACCCAGTACTTC	CASSRWLQETQYF
TRBV3-1	TRBJ2-3	NA	NA	TGTGCCAGCAGCCAAGTATACAGGGACCCCCACACAGATACGCAGTATTTT	CASSQVYRDPHTDTQYF
TRBV25-1	TRBJ2-1	NA	NA	TGTGCCAGCAGTGAAAGTCTAGTCCCCTCCTACAATGAGCAGTTCTTC	CASSESLVPSYNEQFF
TRBV20-1	TRBJ2-7	NA	NA	TGCAGTGATCAACCCAGGAGCTCCTACGAGCAGTACTTC	CSDQPRSSYEQYF
TRBV13	TRBJ2-5	TRBD2	NA	TGTGCCAGCAGCTCACCCGGACTAGCGGGAGAAGAGACCCAGTACTTC	CASSSPGLAGEETQYF
TRBV20-1	TRBJ2-7	TRBD2	many	TGCAGTGCGTCTCAGGGAGGGTCCGAGCAGTACTTC	CSASQGGSEQYF
TRBV12-3/TRBV12-4	TRBJ2-3	NA	NA	TGTGCCAGCAGTTTTGGATCTATCGCAGATACGCAGTATTTT	CASSFGSIADTQYF
TRBV9	TRBJ2-5	NA	few	TGTGCCAGCAGCGCTTGGGGCGGACCCCAGGGGACCCAGTACTTC	CASSAWGGPQGTQYF
TRBV6-2/TRBV6-3	TRBJ2-4	NA	NA	TGTGCCAGCAGCCCACGAGGTGGCAAGAGAAACATTCAGTACTTC	CASSPRGGKRNIQYF
TRBV7-2	TRBJ2-1	NA	many	TGTGCCAGCAGCCCTTACCTTACTAGCATAAACAATGAGCAGTTCTTC	CASSPYLTSINNEQFF
TRBV4-2	TRBJ1-3	NA	NA	TGTGCCAGCAGCCAAGATAGGGCAGCACTCTCTGGAAACACCATAAATTTT	CASSQDRAALSGNTINF
TRBV24-1	TRBJ2-3	NA	many	TGTGCCACCAGTGAGGGACCACTGGAGTATTTT	CATSEGPLEYF
TRBV11-2	TRBJ2-7	TRBD1	NA	TGTGCCAGCAGCACCGGGACAGCCTACGAGCAGTACTTC	CASSTGTAYEQYF
TRBV2	TRBJ1-6	NA	NA	TGTGCCAGCAGCGCGGACGGTTCACCCCTCCACTTT	CASSADGSPLHF
TRBV15	TRBJ1-2	TRBD1	NA	TGTGCCACCAGCAGAGAGGACAGGGACTATGGCTACACCTTC	CATSREDRDYGYTF
TRBV12-3/TRBV12-4	TRBJ2-1	NA	NA	TGTGCCAGCAGTTTCGGGATTTATTACAATGAGCAGTTCTTC	CASSFGIYYNEQFF
TRBV7-9	TRBJ2-7	NA	NA	TGTGCCAGCAGCTTCCGAGGCGAGCAGTACTTC	CASSFRGEQYF
TRBV27	TRBJ2-7	TRBD2	NA	TGTGCCAGCAGTTTATGGAGCGGGAGGGCCTACGAGCAGTACTTC	CASSLWSGRAYEQYF
TRBV5-6	TRBJ1-5	NA	few	TGTGCCAGCAGCTTGGTTTCAGCGATACAGCCCCAGCATTTT	CASSLVSAIQPQHF
TRBV12-3/TRBV12-4	TRBJ2-3	TRBD1	NA	TGTGCCAGCAGTGGGACAGGGGTAAAATTCCCCACAGATGCGCAGTATTTT	CASSGTGVKFPTDAQYF
TRBV28	TRBJ1-5	NA	NA	TGTGCCAGCAGTTTAGGTCCCTCCGGGATAAGCCGTAATCAGCCCCAGCATTTT	CASSLGPSGISRNQPQHF
TRBV4-3	TRBJ2-2	NA	NA	TGCGCCAGCAGCCAAGATAAGAAGAAAGGGGCCGGGGAGCTGTTTTTT	CASSQDKKKGAGELFF
TRBV6-5	TRBJ1-2	NA	many	TGTGCCAGCAGTTACGCCCGCCACAGCCCAGATGGCTACACCTTC	CASSYARHSPDGYTF
TRBV27	TRBJ2-2	NA	NA	TGTGCCAGCAGTTGGACAACCACCGGGGAGCTGTTTTTT	CASSWTTTGELFF
TRBV11-2	TRBJ2-3	NA	many	TGTGCCAGCAGCTTCCCCATGGATACGCAGTATTTT	CASSFPMDTQYF
TRBV5-6	TRBJ2-5	TRBD2	NA	TGTGCCAGCAGCTTGGCCCGGGGGGTGGTACAAGAGACCCAGTACTTC	CASSLARGVVQETQYF
TRBV9	TRBJ1-1	NA	NA	TGTGCCAGCAGCGGTCAGGTGGGGATGAACACTGAAGCTTTCTTT	CASSGQVGMNTEAFF
TRBV4-3	TRBJ2-1	NA	NA	TGCGCCAGCAGCCAAGATGGACTGGGGGTGTACAATGAGAAGTTCTTC	CASSQDGLGVYNEKFF
TRBV7-9	TRBJ2-2	NA	NA	TGTGCCAGCAGCTTCGGGACGAACACCGGGGAACTGTTTTTT	CASSFGTNTGELFF
TRBV28	TRBJ2-5	TRBD1	few	TGTGCCAGCAGACGTCTACAGGGGAGCGGAGAGACCCAGTACTTC	CASRRLQGSGETQYF
TRBV27	TRBJ2-3	NA	few	TGTGCCAGCAGTTTACGGCCATCAGATACGCAGTATTTT	CASSLRPSDTQYF
TRBV29-1	TRBJ2-1	TRBD2	many	TGCAGCGTTGAAGCGGAGCTAGCGGACCGCTACAATGAGCAGTTCTTC	CSVEAELADRYNEQFF
TRBV28	TRBJ2-3	TRBD2	NA	TGTGCCAGCGGTTTATCCCTCCGCGCTAGCGGGAGTTGGGGGGATACGCAGTATTTT	CASGLSLRASGSWGDTQYF
TRBV28	TRBJ2-7	NA	few	TGTGCCAGCAGTTTTTTCGGTTTCGGGGAGGTCTCCTACGAGCAGTACTTC	CASSFFGFGEVSYEQYF
TRBV4-2	TRBJ2-7	NA	few	TGTGCCAGCAGCCAAGAGAGGGGCTACGAGCAGTACTTC	CASSQERGYEQYF
TRBV20-1	TRBJ2-5	NA	NA	TGCAGTGCTAGAGATGGGGCGAACCCACAAGAGACCCAGTACTTC	CSARDGANPQETQYF
TRBV4-3	TRBJ2-1	TRBD1	once	TGCGCCAGCAGCCAATACGCCAGGGGGAATGAGCAGTTCTTC	CASSQYARGNEQFF
TRBV28	TRBJ2-3	NA	many	TGTGCCAGCAGTTTTCTACGCCAGTCTAGCACAGATACGCAGTATTTT	CASSFLRQSSTDTQYF
TRBV28	TRBJ2-5	NA	few	TGTGCCAGCAGTTTACAAAGGGGCAGGGCCGAGACCCAGTACTTC	CASSLQRGRAETQYF
TRBV28	TRBJ2-6	NA	NA	TGTGCCAGCAGTTTGCATTCTGGGGCCAACGTCCTGACTTTC	CASSLHSGANVLTF
TRBV12-3/TRBV12-4	TRBJ2-7	TRBD1	NA	TGTGCCAGCAGTGCGAGACAGGGAGCCTACGAGCAGTACTTC	CASSARQGAYEQYF
TRBV6-5	TRBJ1-6	NA	NA	TGTGCCAGCAGTTACAGGGGGATTTCACCCCTCCACTTT	CASSYRGISPLHF
TRBV7-3	TRBJ2-3	TRBD2	NA	TGTGCCAGCAGCTCATACGCGGGAGCTGCGATAGATACGCAGTATTTT	CASSSYAGAAIDTQYF
TRBV4-1	TRBJ2-7	NA	many	TGCGCCAGCAGCCATTCTATGGGGGGTTATGAAGAGCAGTACTTC	CASSHSMGGYEEQYF
TRBV28	TRBJ2-7	NA	NA	TGTGCCAGCAGTTTTCGCTTCTCCTACGAGCAGTACTTC	CASSFRFSYEQYF
TRBV18	TRBJ1-2	TRBD1	few	TGTGCCAGCTCACCAGTGTCAGGGGGCGCCGGCTATGGCTACACCTTC	CASSPVSGGAGYGYTF
TRBV10-2	TRBJ2-7	TRBD2	NA	TGCGCCAGCAGACCTGGCGGGAGGACCTACGAGCAGTATTTC	CASRPGGRTYEQYF
TRBV7-6	TRBJ2-3	NA	many	TGTGCCAGCAGCCCTACTAGCAGTAGCACAGATACGCAGTATTTT	CASSPTSSSTDTQYF
TRBV11-3	TRBJ2-1	NA	few	TGTGCCAGCAGCTTAAGAGGAGCGGGCCTATACAATGAGCAGTTCTTC	CASSLRGAGLYNEQFF
TRBV7-3	TRBJ1-6	TRBD1	NA	TGTGCCAGCAGCTTAACGACAGGGGTCAATTCACCCCTCCACTTT	CASSLTTGVNSPLHF
TRBV24-1	TRBJ1-2	NA	NA	TGTGCCACCAGTGATTTCCCCCGGACAGTTGGCTACACCTTC	CATSDFPRTVGYTF
TRBV7-9	TRBJ2-5	NA	NA	TGTGCCAGCAGCTCCTCCGGCAGAGGCCACGGAGGACAGACCCAGTACTTC	CASSSSGRGHGGQTQYF
TRBV12-3/TRBV12-4	TRBJ2-7	NA	NA	TGTGCCAGCAGTTTCTCGAACTACGAGCAGTACTTC	CASSFSNYEQYF
TRBV15	TRBJ2-2	NA	NA	TGTGCCACCAGCAGTAACGGGGAGCTGTTTTTT	CATSSNGELFF
TRBV27	TRBJ1-5	TRBD1	few	TGTGCCAGCACCCCTAAGGGGGCCCCGTTCGGTAATCAGCCCCAGCATTTT	CASTPKGAPFGNQPQHF
TRBV9	TRBJ2-2	NA	many	TGTGCCAGCAGCGTAGAAGGGTCTAGACCCGGGGAGCTGTTTTTT	CASSVEGSRPGELFF
TRBV9	TRBJ2-3	NA	NA	TGTGCCAGCAGCGTATGGGTTGGGAAAGGCACAGATACGCAGTATTTT	CASSVWVGKGTDTQYF
TRBV6-2/TRBV6-3	TRBJ1-1	NA	few	TGTGCCAGCAGTTACTCGCGGACAGACATGAACACTGAAGCTTTCTTT	CASSYSRTDMNTEAFF
TRBV4-3	TRBJ2-2	TRBD2	NA	TGCGCCAGCAGCCTTGAAGCGGGAGGAATCATCGGGGAGCTGATTTTT	CASSLEAGGIIGELIF
TRBV7-9	TRBJ1-3	NA	few	TGTGCCAGCAGCCCCCCGGTGAAGAACTCTGGAAACACCATATATTTT	CASSPPVKNSGNTIYF